The 32 T cell receptor beta chains in this list originate from one sample, sequenced in a study of blood T cell repertoires in COVID-19. TCRdb's copy holds only in-frame clones and misses some; the assay was immunoSEQ multiplex PCR. Altogether more than 350,000 clones are present, about 90% being singletons, with the ten largest covering under 11%. The sequencing sample was made of peripheral blood. These receptors came from a woman between 25 and 40 years old with COVID-19, enrolled during active disease.

V usage is TRBV10-3 and J usage is TRBJ2-7; possibly TRBD1 for D (6 bases). V gave up 10 bases and J gave up 0 bases, with 13 bases separating them. The CDR3 sequence is 13 residues long. The germline V gene encodes CDR1 ENHRY and CDR2 SYGVKD. The CDR3, as DNA: TGTGCCACCGCCACAGGGAGCTCCTACGAGCAGTACTTC. Its translation is CATATGSSYEQYF.

The rearrangement links TRBV24-1 to TRBJ2-2; D perhaps matches TRBD1 (6 bases). Germline CDR1 and CDR2: KGHDR and SFDVKD. This CDR3 is built from 14 residues. Trimming took 4 bases from V and 5 from J, leaving 10 bases between them. CDR3: CATSEPDRTGELFF. The CDR3 DNA sequence: TGTGCCACCAGTGAACCAGACAGGACCGGGGAGCTGTTTTTT.

The V call is TRBV30, the J call TRBJ1-5; 7 nucleotides align to TRBD1. The CDR3 extends over 15 amino acids. From germline, CDR1 is GTSNPN and CDR2 SVGIG (reference sequence). V lost 0 bases and J lost 2; bases outside the gene matches: 4. The CDR3 region has the DNA TGTGCCTGGAGTGTAGGCGGGACAGGCAATCAGCCCCAGCATTTT. This sequence encodes CAWSVGGTGNQPQHF.

The chain links TRBV27 to TRBJ2-1; 10 bases line up with TRBD1. CDR1 and CDR2 from the germline V gene are MNHEY and SMNVEV (reference sequence). The CDR3 is 17 residues long. V shed 7 bases and J 0 bases; nucleotides not matched to a gene: 9. CDR3 sequence reads: CASKEGTGVFSYNEQFF. CDR3 coding DNA: TGTGCCAGCAAGGAGGGGACAGGGGTTTTCTCCTACAATGAGCAGTTCTTC.

V and J are TRBV7-3 and TRBJ1-4; tentative D call: TRBD1 (5 bases). This CDR3 comprises 13 residues. The V gene lost 2 bases and the J gene lost 8 bases, with 9 bases spanning the gap. Germline CDR1 is SGHTA and CDR2 is FQGTGA. CDR3 sequence reads: CASSLRRGEKLFF. The CDR3, as DNA: TGTGCCAGCAGCTTACGTCGGGGGGAAAAACTGTTTTTT.

V gene TRBV9 combines with J gene TRBJ2-3; D is unclear. There are 12 residues in the CDR3. Per the germline V gene, CDR1 is SGDLS and CDR2 is YYNGEE. Trimming shortened V by 2 bases and J by 6 bases, and 7 bases separated the two germline ends. CDR3 amino acids: CASSVPGDTQYF. The CDR3 nucleotides read TGTGCCAGCAGCGTCCCCGGGGATACGCAGTATTTT.

This clone appeared a single time. The chain employs TRBV14 and TRBJ1-6, with a possible D match to TRBD1 (5 bases). V lost 4 bases and J 10 bases, leaving 20 bases between the germline ends. The CDR3 runs to 16 residues. Per the germline V gene, CDR1 is SGHDN and CDR2 is FVKESK. In DNA form, the CDR3 reads TGTGCCAGCAGCCTTCGCAGACAGAACGTCGGCTCACCCCTCCACTTT. This codes for CASSLRRQNVGSPLHF.

Here the CDR3 reads CASSPGQGADQPQHF. The DNA of the CDR3 is TGTGCCAGCTCACCGGGACAGGGGGCCGATCAGCCCCAGCATTTT. This chain joins TRBV18 and TRBJ1-5; TRBD1 matches at 12 bases. The CDR3 runs 15 residues. Germline CDR1 and CDR2: KGHSH and LQKENI. The V segment lost 3 bases and the J segment 5 bases; nucleotides outside the gene matches: 2.

The genes are TRBV5-1 and TRBJ2-2; 7 positions match TRBD1. After removal of 3 bases from V and 6 bases from J, the junction contained 8 bases not matched to a gene. The CDR3 runs to 15 residues. Germline V gene data show CDR1 as SGHRS and CDR2 as YFSETQ. In DNA form, the CDR3 reads TGCGCCAGCAGCTCGACAGGGATTATGTCCGGGGAGCTGTTTTTT. Translation gives CASSSTGIMSGELFF. The variable domain in full, completed from reference TRBV5-1 and TRBJ2-2, reads KAGVTQTPRYLIKTRGQQVTLSCSPISGHRSVSWYQQTPGQGLQFLFEYFSETQRNKGNFPGRFSGRQFSNSRSEMNVSTLELGDSALYLCASSSTGIMSGELFFGEGSRLTVL.

The rearrangement joins TRBV6-5 to TRBJ1-3, with D possibly matching TRBD1 (6 bases). Trimming stripped 4 bases from V and 8 bases from J, with 18 bases between. Germline values: CDR1 MNHEY, CDR2 SVGAGI. The CDR3 sequence is 15 residues long. The CDR3 loop reads CASSSLRQEIHTIYF. CDR3 DNA sequence: TGTGCCAGCAGTTCACTCCGACAGGAGATACACACCATATATTTT.

The chain links TRBV2 to TRBJ2-2; 16 bases are a match to TRBD2. The germline CDR1 and CDR2 sequences are SNHLY and FYNNEI. The CDR3 extends over 16 amino acids. The ends lost 6 bases at V and 7 bases at J; junction bases unmatched: 5. Here the CDR3 reads CASRRGTSGRVGELFF. The DNA for the CDR3 is TGTGCCAGCAGGAGGGGGACTAGCGGGAGGGTCGGGGAGCTGTTTTTT.

The CDR3 is CASSQLDRGRGAFF. DNA of the CDR3: TGTGCCAGCAGCCAACTCGACAGGGGGCGCGGAGCTTTCTTT. The J gene is TRBJ1-1, the V gene TRBV6-5; TRBD1 matches 10 bases. The CDR3 loop spans 14 amino acids. CDR1 is MNHEY and CDR2 is SVGAGI in the germline V gene. With V trimmed by 6 bases and J by 10 bases, 11 bases remained unmatched.

This rearrangement joins TRBV28 to TRBJ1-5; 9 nucleotides align to TRBD1. The CDR3 is 17 amino acids. With 5 bases clipped from V and 3 bases from J, the junction kept 11 bases outside the gene matches. CDR1 and CDR2 (germline): MDHEN, SYDVKM. Written as DNA, the CDR3 is TGTGCCAGCAGTCTAGCCGCCGGGACAGGGTTCAATCAGCCCCAGCATTTT. It translates to CASSLAAGTGFNQPQHF.

The chain has TRBV9 and TRBJ2-5; 10 bases are a match to TRBD2. V lost 1 base and J lost 4; bases outside the gene matches: 10. The CDR3 runs 17 residues. Germline V gives CDR1 SGDLS, CDR2 YYNGEE. In DNA form, the CDR3 reads TGTGCCAGCAGCGTAACCGGTAGCGGGAGGATAGGAGAGACCCAGTACTTC. It specifies CASSVTGSGRIGETQYF.

The V call is TRBV23-1, the J call TRBJ1-5; D gene ambiguous. TRBV23-1 is an ORF; its function is uncertain. The V gene lost 0 bases and the J gene lost 4 bases, with 10 bases spanning the gap. The CDR3 has 15 amino acids. The CDR3 here is CASSQSARWNQPQHF. As DNA, the CDR3 is TGCGCCAGCAGTCAATCGGCTCGTTGGAATCAGCCCCAGCATTTT.

V is TRBV27 and J is TRBJ2-3; TRBD2 agrees at 7 bases. After removal of 4 bases from V and 6 bases from J, the junction contained 4 bases not matched to a gene. The CDR3 spans 13 residues. Germline CDR1 and CDR2: MNHEY and SMNVEV (reference sequence). CDR3 sequence: CASSSPGGDTQYF. DNA of the CDR3: TGTGCCAGCAGTTCCCCCGGGGGGGATACGCAGTATTTT.

J is TRBJ2-1 and V is TRBV7-2, with 14 bases that match TRBD2. Trimming at V came to 8 bases and at J to 11 bases, leaving 5 bases not matched to a gene. Germline V gives CDR1 SGHTA, CDR2 FQGNSA. The CDR3 contains 13 residues. CDR3 loop: CASGGLAGAQQFF. DNA for the CDR3: TGTGCCAGCGGGGGACTAGCGGGAGCCCAGCAGTTCTTC.

A few counts support this clone. The chain couples TRBV7-8 to TRBJ1-2; 7 bases match TRBD1. The germline gives CDR1 SGHVS, CDR2 FQNEAQ. V lost 5 bases and J lost 4; bases outside the gene matches: 10. The CDR3 consists of 15 residues. The CDR3 DNA sequence: TGTGCCAGCAGCCAAAGGAAGACAGGGACCTATGGCTACACCTTC. This gives the protein CASSQRKTGTYGYTF. The full variable domain, with the rest looked up from reference TRBV7-8 and TRBJ1-2, is GAGVSQSPRYKVAKRGQDVALRCDPISGHVSLFWYQQALGQGPEFLTYFQNEAQLDKSGLPSDRFFAERPEGSVSTLKIQRTQQEDSAVYLCASSQRKTGTYGYTFGSGTRLTVV.

This clone has a count of ten or more. The chain has TRBV27 and TRBJ2-1, with 7 positions matching TRBD1. The CDR3 consists of 12 residues. The germline CDR1 and CDR2 sequences are MNHEY and SMNVEV (reference sequence). V lost 6 bases and J lost 9; bases outside the gene matches: 5. As DNA, the CDR3 is TGTGCCAGCAGACCCAGGGGGACTGAGCAGTTCTTC. This sequence encodes CASRPRGTEQFF.

The rearrangement joins TRBV7-9 to TRBJ2-5, with TRBD1 identical over 12 bases. Germline assignment: CDR1 SEHNR and CDR2 FQNEAQ (reference sequence). This CDR3 has 16 residues. J gave up 2 bases and V 5 bases, and 6 bases lay outside the gene matches. In DNA form, the CDR3 reads TGTGCCAGCAGCCGGGGACAGGGGGCAGGTCAAGAGACCCAGTACTTC. This gives the protein CASSRGQGAGQETQYF. The full variable domain, its missing parts supplied by reference TRBV7-9 and TRBJ2-5, is DTGVSQNPRHKITKRGQNVTFRCDPISEHNRLYWYRQTLGQGPEFLTYFQNEAQLEKSRLLSDRFSAERPKGSFSTLEIQRTEQGDSAMYLCASSRGQGAGQETQYFGPGTRLLVL.

The chain recombines TRBV10-1 with TRBJ2-3; 10 nucleotides align to TRBD2. This CDR3 is built from 16 residues. V lost 6 bases and J lost 0; bases outside the gene matches: 6. CDR1 WNHNN and CDR2 SYGVQD come from the germline V gene (reference sequence). CDR3 loop: CASRRRTSGSTDTQYF. CDR3 sequence (DNA): TGCGCCAGCAGGAGGCGGACTAGCGGTAGCACAGATACGCAGTATTTT.

This clone was seen only a few times. The V call is TRBV6-5, the J call TRBJ2-2; TRBD2 matches 7 bases. The V gene end was trimmed by 0 bases and the J gene end by 7 bases; junction bases not matched to a gene: 2. The germline gives CDR1 MNHEY, CDR2 SVGAGI. This CDR3 comprises 14 residues. The CDR3 sequence: CASSYSAGLGELFF. Written as DNA, the CDR3 is TGTGCCAGCAGTTACTCAGCGGGGCTCGGGGAGCTGTTTTTT.

The V call is TRBV19, the J call TRBJ2-6; 9 nucleotides line up with TRBD1. Germline loops: CDR1 LNHDA, CDR2 SQIVND (reference sequence). V trimming: 8 bases; J trimming: 4 bases; junction bases outside the gene matches: 15. CDR3 length: 18 residues. For the CDR3, the DNA is TGTGCCAGTGACTCCCTGACAGGGGGTATATCCGGGGCCAACGTCCTGACTTTC. It specifies CASDSLTGGISGANVLTF. Full variable domain (rest looked up from reference TRBV19 and TRBJ2-6): DGGITQSPKYLFRKEGQNVTLSCEQNLNHDAMYWYRQDPGQGLRLIYYSQIVNDFQKGDIAEGYSVSREKKESFPLTVTSAQKNPTAFYLCASDSLTGGISGANVLTFGAGSRLTVL.

The chain joins TRBV15 to TRBJ2-7, with a tentative D call TRBD2 (6 bases). The CDR3 spans 15 residues. Deletions cut 0 bases from V and 2 bases from J, with 11 bases between. Germline V gene lookup returns CDR1 LNHNV and CDR2 YYDKDF (reference sequence). The CDR3 region has the DNA TGTGCCACCAGCAGAGACGTAGCGGCCACCTACGAGCAGTACTTC. Residues: CATSRDVAATYEQYF.

The rearrangement uses TRBV10-1 and TRBJ2-7; 12 bases agree with TRBD2. With 5 bases clipped from V and 3 bases from J, the junction kept 5 bases outside the gene matches. CDR1 and CDR2 (germline): WNHNN, SYGVQD (reference sequence). This CDR3 is 15 amino acids long. The CDR3 region is CASSTTSGSSYEQYF. The CDR3 nucleotides are TGCGCCAGCAGTACGACTAGCGGGAGCAGCTACGAGCAGTACTTC.

The chain combines TRBV7-3 with TRBJ2-1, with 13 bases identical to TRBD2. The ends lost 4 bases at V and 1 base at J; junction bases unmatched: 4. This CDR3 spans 17 amino acids. Per the germline V gene, CDR1 is SGHTA and CDR2 is FQGTGA. The CDR3 loop reads CASSYTSGRGSYNEQFF. In DNA form, the CDR3 reads TGTGCCAGCAGCTACACTAGCGGGAGGGGTTCCTACAATGAGCAGTTCTTC.

This clone was picked up one time. The chain combines TRBV28 with TRBJ2-4; 10 bases are a match to TRBD1. Germline loops: CDR1 MDHEN, CDR2 SYDVKM. J lost 0 bases, V lost 4 bases, and 6 bases had no gene match. The CDR3 runs to 17 residues. The CDR3 DNA reads as TGTGCCAGCAGTTCGGGACAGGGGACCTTAGCCAAAAACATTCAGTACTTC. It encodes CASSSGQGTLAKNIQYF.

The chain has TRBV30 and TRBJ1-1; weak D call: TRBD1 (6 bases). CDR1 GTSNPN and CDR2 SVGIG come from the germline V gene (reference sequence). The CDR3 sequence is 13 residues long. Trimming pared 3 bases from V and 2 bases from J, leaving 10 bases between. CDR3: CAWRPGGNTEAFF. CDR3 bases: TGTGCCTGGAGGCCGGGGGGCAACACTGAAGCTTTCTTT. The full variable domain, completed using reference TRBV30 and TRBJ1-1, is SQTIHQWPATLVQPVGSPLSLECTVEGTSNPNLYWYRQAAGRGLQLLFYSVGIGQISSEVPQNLSASRPQDRQFILSSKKLLLSDSGFYLCAWRPGGNTEAFFGQGTRLTVV.

This sequence joins TRBV20-1 and TRBJ2-3; possible D gene TRBD2, 6 bases. The germline gives CDR1 DFQATT, CDR2 SNEGSKA (reference sequence). The CDR3 has 11 residues. CDR3 nucleotide sequence: TGCAGGGCCTTAGCGGCTCACCCCGGGTATTTT. It yields the protein CRALAAHPGYF.

This clone was seen only a few times. The chain couples TRBV11-2 to TRBJ2-2; TRBD2 agrees at 8 bases. Germline V CDR1 and CDR2: SGHAT, FQNNGV. The length of the CDR3 is 15 residues. The junction had 6 bases not matched to a gene; V was cut back by 2 bases and J by 7 bases. CDR3 DNA: TGTGCCAGCAGCTTAAGTGGACTAGCCGGCGGGGAGCTGTTTTTT. Its translation: CASSLSGLAGGELFF.

The V call is TRBV3-1 (or the pseudogene TRBV3-2), the J call TRBJ2-2; 14 positions match TRBD2. From germline, CDR1 is LGHDT and CDR2 YNNKEL (reference sequence). The CDR3 is made up of 16 amino acids. The V gene end was trimmed by 4 bases and the J gene end by 6 bases; junction bases not matched to a gene: 4. The DNA for the CDR3 is TGTGCCAGCAGCCCCTGGACTAGCGGGGGGTCCGGGGAGCTGTTTTTT. This gives the protein CASSPWTSGGSGELFF.

This chain uses TRBV15 with TRBJ2-2, with TRBD2 matching over 8 bases. CDR3 length: 16 amino acids. CDR1 and CDR2 from the germline V gene are LNHNV and YYDKDF (reference sequence). With V trimmed by 3 bases and J by 6 bases, 9 bases remained unmatched. DNA for the CDR3: TGTGCCACCAGCAGCAGAAGCGGGAGCGGATCCGGGGAGCTGTTTTTT. Translation gives CATSSRSGSGSGELFF.